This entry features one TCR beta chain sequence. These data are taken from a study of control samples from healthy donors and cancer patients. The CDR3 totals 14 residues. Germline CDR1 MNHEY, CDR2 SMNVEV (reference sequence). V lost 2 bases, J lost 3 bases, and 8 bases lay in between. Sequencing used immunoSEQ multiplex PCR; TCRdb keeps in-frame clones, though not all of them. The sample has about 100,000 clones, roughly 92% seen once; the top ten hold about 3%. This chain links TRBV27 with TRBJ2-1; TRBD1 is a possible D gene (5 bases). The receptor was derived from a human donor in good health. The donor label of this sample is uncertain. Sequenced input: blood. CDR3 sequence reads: CASSLTRDYNEQFF. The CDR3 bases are TGTGCCAGCAGTTTAACCAGGGACTACAATGAGCAGTTCTTC.